The 23 T cell receptor beta chains given below trace back to one sample, sequenced in a study of OX40 agonist ivuxolimab in advanced cancers. Measured with immunoSEQ multiplex PCR; TCRdb has only the in-frame clones, and not every one. The sample lists roughly 60,000 clones, 86% occurring once. This material consisted of CD4+ or CD8+ T cells sorted from blood, taken in a trial of the OX40 agonist ivuxolimab. These receptors all stem from an adult with an advanced solid tumor such as melanoma, head and neck, liver or kidney cancer.

J is TRBJ1-2 and V is TRBV19; tentatively, D is TRBD1 (6 bases). The germline V gene encodes CDR1 LNHDA and CDR2 SQIVND (reference sequence). The CDR3 runs to 13 residues. The V end was cut by 6 bases, the J end by 6 bases, with 14 bases between. CDR3 in DNA: TGTGCCAGTAGGATACAACAGGGAAATGGCTACACCTTC. It is translated as CASRIQQGNGYTF.

This rearrangement joins TRBV7-9 to TRBJ2-6; D ambiguous. V lost 4 bases, J lost 7 bases, and 8 bases lay in between. There are 13 residues in the CDR3. Germline lookup yields CDR1 SEHNR and CDR2 FQNEAQ (reference sequence). The CDR3 reads CASSSVVANVLTF. DNA for the CDR3: TGTGCCAGCAGCTCGGTAGTCGCCAACGTCCTGACTTTC.

This chain connects TRBV7-2 to TRBJ1-3; D unclear. CDR3 size: 13 residues. Trimming stripped 2 bases from V and 0 bases from J, with 2 bases between. CDR1 SGHTA and CDR2 FQGNSA come from the germline V gene. CDR3 residues: CASSLNSGNTIYF. The CDR3 DNA follows: TGTGCCAGCAGCTTAAACTCTGGAAACACCATATATTTT.

The V and J genes are TRBV19 and TRBJ2-7, with unresolved D. Germline CDR1 and CDR2: LNHDA and SQIVND (reference sequence). This CDR3 is built from 14 residues. V lost 5 bases to trimming and J lost 9 bases, with 20 bases between them. This chain's CDR3 is CASSPPEARTRQYF. Written as DNA, the CDR3 is TGTGCCAGTAGTCCCCCGGAAGCTCGTACGAGGCAGTACTTC.

The chain links TRBV4-1 to TRBJ1-2; TRBD1 is a possible D gene (6 bases). Germline lookup yields CDR1 MGHRA and CDR2 YSYEKL. With 3 bases removed from V and 5 bases from J, the gap between germline ends came to 13 bases. The CDR3 consists of 14 residues. CDR3 region: CASSHQQGPYGYTF. In DNA form, the CDR3 reads TGCGCCAGCAGCCATCAACAGGGACCGTATGGCTACACCTTC.

Regarding this clone: The same CDR3 arises from other DNA sequences in this sample as well. The V and J genes are TRBV6-6 and TRBJ2-2; no clear D gene. CDR1 and CDR2 from the germline V gene are MNHNY and SVGAGI (reference sequence). The CDR3 has 15 residues. With 4 bases removed from V and 1 base from J, the gap between germline ends came to 10 bases. CDR3 nucleotides: TGTGCCAGCAGTTCCCTCGACTGGAACACCGGGGAGCTGTTTTTT. This gives the protein CASSSLDWNTGELFF.

V and J are TRBV7-6 and TRBJ1-1, with TRBD1 as a possible D gene (6 bases). The ends were cut back, 5 bases at V and 4 bases at J, with 14 bases in the middle. The germline V gene encodes CDR1 SGHVS and CDR2 FNYEAQ. The CDR3 contains 14 residues. CDR3 region: CASSPWGAPTEAFF. In nucleotides, the CDR3 is TGTGCCAGCAGCCCCTGGGGGGCACCCACTGAAGCTTTCTTT. Full variable domain (outside the CDR3, taken from reference TRBV7-6 and TRBJ1-1): GAGVSQSPRYKVTKRGQDVALRCDPISGHVSLYWYRQALGQGPEFLTYFNYEAQQDKSGLPNDRFSAERPEGSISTLTIQRTEQRDSAMYRCASSPWGAPTEAFFGQGTRLTVV.

J is TRBJ1-1 and V is TRBV27; maybe TRBD1 (5 bases). The V end was cut by 8 bases, the J end by 0 bases, with 16 bases between. Germline CDR1 is MNHEY and CDR2 is SMNVEV (reference sequence). CDR3 length equals 15 residues. For the CDR3, the DNA is TGTGCCAGCTCACCCCTGACAGCAATGAACACTGAAGCTTTCTTT. Protein product: CASSPLTAMNTEAFF.

The chain has TRBV9 and TRBJ1-1; D remains ambiguous. The CDR3 length is 14 residues. Germline lookup yields CDR1 SGDLS and CDR2 YYNGEE. V lost 1 base to trimming and J lost 4 bases, with 11 bases between them. In DNA form, the CDR3 reads TGTGCCAGCAGCGTACTCCCAGGATCCACTGAAGCTTTCTTT. Amino acid sequence: CASSVLPGSTEAFF.

In the case of this clone: A read error is likely, as this CDR3 ends without the conserved phenylalanine or tryptophan. The rearrangement links TRBV18 to TRBJ2-7; 7 bases agree with TRBD2. The germline V gene encodes CDR1 KGHSH and CDR2 LQKENI. The CDR3 has 16 residues. J was trimmed by 6 bases and V by 2 bases; bases with no gene match: 13. DNA for the CDR3: TGTGCCAGCTCACCAGGGAGGGGCGCCTTCCTGGGCGAGCAGTACCTC. Its protein product is CASSPGRGAFLGEQYL.

The CDR3 loop reads CASSPPGLASDTQYF. The DNA of the CDR3 is TGCGCCAGCAGTCCGCCGGGACTAGCGTCAGATACGCAGTATTTT. The chain carries TRBV5-1 and TRBJ2-3, with 10 bases that match TRBD2. Per germline, CDR1 SGHRS and CDR2 YFSETQ. This CDR3 is 15 amino acids long. V shed 5 bases and J 4 bases; nucleotides not matched to a gene: 7.

The CDR3 loop is CASGLYPGQGVGNEQFF. In nucleotides, the CDR3 is TGTGCTAGTGGTTTGTACCCGGGACAGGGGGTTGGTAATGAGCAGTTCTTC. The rearrangement uses TRBV12-5 and TRBJ2-1, with 11 bases matching TRBD1. J lost 7 bases, V lost 2 bases, and 10 bases had no gene match. Germline-derived CDR1 and CDR2 are LGHNT and FRNRAP. The CDR3 runs 17 residues.

Only one count was recorded for this clone. The CDR3 loop is CASSFAGDRYEQYF. The CDR3 DNA follows: TGTGCCAGCAGCTTCGCAGGGGACCGCTACGAGCAGTACTTC. The chain links TRBV5-4 to TRBJ2-7; D is possibly TRBD1 (6 bases). Per germline, CDR1 SGHNT and CDR2 YYREEE (reference sequence). V lost 2 bases to trimming and J lost 3 bases, with 12 bases between them. The CDR3 spans 14 residues.

A single count supports this clone. The V and J genes are TRBV7-2 and TRBJ2-1; 9 bases agree with TRBD2. The CDR3 has 16 residues. The V segment lost 2 bases and the J segment 6 bases; nucleotides outside the gene matches: 8. CDR1 is SGHTA, CDR2 FQGNSA, per germline. This CDR3 is CASSLWSAGGVNEQFF. The CDR3 bases are TGTGCCAGCAGCTTATGGTCAGCGGGGGGTGTCAATGAGCAGTTCTTC.

The chain combines TRBV7-9 with TRBJ2-2; 10 positions agree with TRBD2. The CDR3 is 17 amino acids. Germline-derived CDR1 and CDR2 are SEHNR and FQNEAQ (reference sequence). Unmatched junction bases numbered 7, after V lost 5 bases and J lost 1 base. CDR3 sequence (DNA): TGTGCCAGCAGCCACCTAGCGGGGGCTAGGAACACCGGGGAGCTGTTTTTT. It codes for CASSHLAGARNTGELFF.

The chain uses TRBV29-1 and TRBJ2-1, with TRBD2 matching over 7 bases. The CDR3 is 15 amino acids. CDR1 and CDR2 (germline): SQVTM, ANQGSEA. V was pared by 6 bases and J by 6 bases, with 14 bases of the junction left unmatched. The CDR3 reads CSVAPGGGVSNEQFF. CDR3 bases: TGCAGCGTGGCACCGGGGGGTGGGGTTAGCAATGAGCAGTTCTTC.

The rearrangement links TRBV19 to TRBJ1-2, with a weak D call TRBD1 (5 bases). Trimming removed 5 bases at V and 7 bases at J, with 20 bases between. This CDR3 contains 15 residues. The germline V gene encodes CDR1 LNHDA and CDR2 SQIVND (reference sequence). The CDR3 DNA follows: TGTGCCAGTAGTCCAGATCAGGGTAAAGGTGGTGGCTACACCTTC. The encoded protein is CASSPDQGKGGGYTF.

The V and J genes are TRBV11-3 and TRBJ2-7; no definite D call. CDR1 is SGHNT, CDR2 YENEEA, per germline. Trimming shortened V by 6 bases and J by 6 bases, and 12 bases separated the two germline ends. The CDR3 covers 12 residues. The CDR3 nucleotides read TGTGCCAGCAGTCGAAGGTCAGTCGAGCAGTACTTC. This codes for CASSRRSVEQYF.

This clone was observed a handful of times. This sequence joins TRBV4-3 and TRBJ2-2; D may be TRBD2 (5 bases). V was clipped by 0 bases and J by 10 bases, with 6 bases between them. Germline CDR1 LGHNA, CDR2 YSLEER. This CDR3 contains 12 residues. CDR3 sequence: CASSQDSVELFF. In nucleotides, the CDR3 is TGCGCCAGCAGCCAAGATAGCGTGGAGCTGTTTTTT.

V usage is TRBV18 and J usage is TRBJ1-1; 9 nucleotides agree with TRBD1. This CDR3 is 14 amino acids long. Germline-derived CDR1 and CDR2 are KGHSH and LQKENI. J lost 5 bases, V lost 3 bases, and 4 bases had no gene match. The CDR3 coding sequence is TGTGCCAGCTCACCGCGGACAGGGGATACTGAAGCTTTCTTT. It encodes CASSPRTGDTEAFF.

The chain employs TRBV18 and TRBJ2-2; D uncertain. Trimming took 3 bases from V and 0 from J, leaving 14 bases between them. This CDR3 is 17 amino acids long. Germline loops: CDR1 KGHSH, CDR2 LQKENI. CDR3 amino acids: CASSPLTPGANTGELFF. CDR3 bases: TGTGCCAGCTCACCCTTGACACCTGGGGCGAACACCGGGGAGCTGTTTTTT.

The chain recombines TRBV13 with TRBJ2-7; D is ambiguous. CDR3 size: 15 residues. CDR1 and CDR2 (germline): PRHDT, FYEKMQ (reference sequence). V lost 5 bases to trimming and J lost 4 bases, with 18 bases between them. The CDR3 DNA reads TGTGCCAGCAGCGCCATACCTCAGCCAGGTTACGAGCAGTACTTC. This encodes CASSAIPQPGYEQYF.

This rearrangement joins TRBV7-2 to TRBJ2-1; 8 bases agree with TRBD1. V was clipped by 7 bases and J by 4 bases; unmatched bases: 9. This CDR3 is built from 15 residues. From germline, CDR1 is SGHTA and CDR2 FQGNSA. CDR3 sequence reads: CASTSVDRAYNEQFF. Written as DNA, the CDR3 is TGTGCCAGCACCTCAGTGGACAGGGCATACAATGAGCAGTTCTTC.